This passage covers 30 T cell receptor beta chains from one sample sequenced in a study of cytomegalovirus exposure and HLA in healthy donors. PCR employed 60 Vbeta and 13 Jbeta primers. Using immunoSEQ multiplex PCR, the repertoire was profiled, and TCRdb retains in-frame clones only, with some absent. The data contain about 100,000 clones, about four fifths of them seen just once; the ten biggest clones take up more than 3.5%. The sequenced material came from PBMCs. Receptor source: a female donor in good health and CMV-seropositive.

This chain joins TRBV5-4 and TRBJ2-1; 10 positions agree with TRBD2. V was pared by 4 bases and J by 7 bases, with 8 bases of the junction left unmatched. This CDR3 comprises 15 residues. The germline gives CDR1 SGHNT, CDR2 YYREEE (reference sequence). CDR3: CASSGPGLASNEQFF. The CDR3 DNA reads as TGTGCCAGCAGCGGGCCGGGACTAGCGTCGAATGAGCAGTTCTTC.

The rearrangement links TRBV2 to TRBJ2-7; possible D gene TRBD1, 7 bases. Germline V lookup: CDR1 SNHLY, CDR2 FYNNEI. V was shortened by 8 bases and J by 2 bases, with 16 bases between the two germline ends. This CDR3 is built from 14 residues. In nucleotides, the CDR3 is TGTGCCAGCGCTACGCAGGGGGGCACCTACGAGCAGTACTTC. Amino acid sequence: CASATQGGTYEQYF.

CDR3 nucleotide sequence: TGCAGCGTCTCGGGAAGCCAAGAGACCCAGTACTTC. It yields the protein CSVSGSQETQYF. This chain connects TRBV29-1 to TRBJ2-5; weak D call: TRBD2 (5 bases). V gave up 6 bases and J gave up 1 base, with 9 bases separating them. Germline-derived CDR1 and CDR2 are SQVTM and ANQGSEA. The length of the CDR3 is 12 residues. Together with reference TRBV29-1 and TRBJ2-5, the CDR3 gives the full variable domain: SAVISQKPSRDICQRGTSLTIQCQVDSQVTMMFWYRQQPGQSLTLIATANQGSEATYESGFVIDKFPISRPNLTFSTLTVSNMSPEDSSIYLCSVSGSQETQYFGPGTRLLVL.

There are a few counts of this clone. V is TRBV30 and J is TRBJ2-7; tentative D call: TRBD2 (5 bases). The CDR3 loop spans 13 amino acids. Germline CDR1 reads GTSNPN; CDR2 reads SVGIG (reference sequence). Trimming removed 3 bases at V and 3 bases at J, with 12 bases between. The CDR3 spells CAWSGIPLYEQYF. CDR3 DNA sequence: TGTGCCTGGAGCGGGATCCCCCTCTACGAGCAGTACTTC.

The chain uses TRBV5-1 and TRBJ2-1; 12 bases map to TRBD2. Per the germline V gene, CDR1 is SGHRS and CDR2 is YFSETQ. The CDR3 is 15 amino acids. V dropped 3 bases and J dropped 8; count of bases not matched to a gene: 6. The CDR3 region has the DNA TGCGCCAGCAGCTCACTAGCGGGAGGCATCGATGAGCAGTTCTTC. Encoded protein: CASSSLAGGIDEQFF.

This clone was observed a single time. Other DNA variants within this sample encode the same CDR3. The V and J genes are TRBV2 and TRBJ1-5; tentatively, D is TRBD1 (5 bases). CDR3 size: 13 residues. CDR1 is SNHLY and CDR2 is FYNNEI in the germline V gene. V gave up 4 bases and J gave up 4 bases, with 8 bases separating them. As DNA, the CDR3 is TGTGCCAGCAGTGGGGGGGGGAATCAGCCCCAGCATTTT. The encoded protein is CASSGGGNQPQHF. Looking up the rest from reference TRBV2 and TRBJ1-5 gives the full variable domain: EPEVTQTPSHQVTQMGQEVILRCVPISNHLYFYWYRQILGQKVEFLVSFYNNEISEKSEIFDDQFSVERPDGSNFTLKIRSTKLEDSAMYFCASSGGGNQPQHFGDGTRLSIL.

The V and J genes are TRBV2 and TRBJ1-1; 9 nucleotides agree with TRBD1. This CDR3 contains 15 residues. The V gene's germline CDR1 is SNHLY and CDR2 FYNNEI. V dropped 4 bases and J dropped 3; count of bases not matched to a gene: 6. The CDR3 region has the DNA TGTGCCAGCAGTGGACAGGGGGTTGGGTACACTGAAGCTTTCTTT. This gives the protein CASSGQGVGYTEAFF.

This chain connects TRBV19 to TRBJ2-1; 8 nucleotides align to TRBD2. Per germline, CDR1 LNHDA and CDR2 SQIVND (reference sequence). The CDR3 is made up of 16 amino acids. The ends lost 3 bases at V and 2 bases at J; junction bases unmatched: 6. Here the CDR3 DNA reads TGTGCCAGTAGTATTACGGGCGGGGGGACCTACAATGAGCAGTTCTTC. Protein sequence: CASSITGGGTYNEQFF. The full variable domain, completed using reference TRBV19 and TRBJ2-1, is DGGITQSPKYLFRKEGQNVTLSCEQNLNHDAMYWYRQDPGQGLRLIYYSQIVNDFQKGDIAEGYSVSREKKESFPLTVTSAQKNPTAFYLCASSITGGGTYNEQFFGPGTRLTVL.

The chain combines TRBV10-3 with TRBJ2-7, with 10 positions matching TRBD1. There are 15 residues in the CDR3. J gave up 2 bases and V 3 bases, and 4 bases lay outside the gene matches. CDR1 and CDR2 (germline): ENHRY, SYGVKD. CDR3 region: CAISDRDRGPYEQYF. CDR3 DNA sequence: TGTGCCATCAGTGACCGGGACAGGGGTCCCTACGAGCAGTACTTC.

The J gene is TRBJ1-1, the V gene TRBV19; D is possibly TRBD1 (5 bases). CDR1 is LNHDA, CDR2 SQIVND, per germline (reference sequence). V lost 5 bases and J 7 bases, leaving 8 bases between the germline ends. This CDR3 region has 11 residues. The CDR3 DNA reads TGTGCCAGTAGTGCAGGGTTTGAAGCTTTCTTT. Its protein product is CASSAGFEAFF.

The V call is TRBV19, the J call TRBJ1-2, with 8 bases lining up with TRBD1. The CDR3 spans 13 residues. Germline values: CDR1 LNHDA, CDR2 SQIVND (reference sequence). V was clipped by 5 bases and J by 4 bases; unmatched bases: 3. This chain's CDR3 is CASSPGQAYGYTF. The CDR3 coding sequence is TGTGCCAGTAGTCCGGGACAGGCCTATGGCTACACCTTC.

The CDR3 region is CASSPGRAGGAYNEQFF. CDR3 DNA sequence: TGTGCCAGCAGCCCCGGACGAGCGGGGGGCGCCTACAATGAGCAGTTCTTC. The chain uses TRBV7-2 and TRBJ2-1; 9 nucleotides agree with TRBD2. V was pared by 5 bases and J by 2 bases, with 10 bases of the junction left unmatched. CDR3 length: 17 residues. The V gene's germline CDR1 is SGHTA and CDR2 FQGNSA.

This clone was seen more than once but under ten times. J is TRBJ2-2 and V is TRBV6-4; 8 nucleotides line up with TRBD1. There are 13 residues in the CDR3. The germline V gene has CDR1 MRHNA and CDR2 SNTAGT. V lost 6 bases, J lost 3 bases, and 0 bases stayed unmatched. Here the CDR3 reads CASRGQDTGELFF. In DNA, the CDR3 is TGTGCCAGCAGGGGACAGGACACCGGGGAGCTGTTTTTT.

This sequence joins TRBV6-4 and TRBJ2-7; no clear D gene. The CDR3 has 17 residues. The ends were cut back, 10 bases at V and 2 bases at J, with 27 bases in the middle. Germline values: CDR1 MRHNA, CDR2 SNTAGT. CDR3 loop: CATVRRCNSTFTYEQYF. The CDR3 DNA reads as TGTGCCACCGTACGACGGTGCAACAGTACCTTCACCTACGAGCAGTACTTC.

There are a few counts of this clone. The CDR3 sequence: CASSRQGRQETQYF. The CDR3 coding sequence is TGTGCCAGCAGCCGACAGGGGCGCCAAGAGACCCAGTACTTC. This chain joins TRBV7-2 and TRBJ2-5, with 8 bases fitting TRBD1. The CDR3 covers 14 residues. Germline CDR1 and CDR2: SGHTA and FQGNSA. V lost 5 bases, J lost 1 base, and 3 bases stayed unmatched.

The chain combines TRBV5-1 with TRBJ2-7; 10 bases align to TRBD2. The CDR3 sequence is 15 residues long. V lost 0 bases to trimming and J lost 6 bases; unmatched junction nucleotides: 6. Per the germline V gene, CDR1 is SGHRS and CDR2 is YFSETQ. CDR3 nucleotides: TGCGCCAGCAGCTTGGAGGTAGCGGGGGGCGGCGAGCAGTACTTC. Translated, it gives CASSLEVAGGGEQYF.

This chain uses TRBV5-1 with TRBJ2-1, with a possible D match to TRBD2 (6 bases). V was clipped by 1 base and J by 6 bases, with 20 bases between them. Germline values: CDR1 SGHRS, CDR2 YFSETQ. The CDR3 has 17 amino acids. CDR3 nucleotide sequence: TGCGCCAGCAGCTTGTTGCTAGCGCGAATCCCCCTCAATGAGCAGTTCTTC. Translating it yields CASSLLLARIPLNEQFF.

This clone was detected once. The chain recombines TRBV14 with TRBJ2-5, with D perhaps TRBD2 (7 bases). The germline V and J ends were trimmed by 0 bases and 3 bases, with 17 bases remaining between them. CDR1 and CDR2 from the germline V gene are SGHDN and FVKESK. The CDR3 has 17 amino acids. CDR3 protein: CASSQDLYREGKETQYF. The CDR3, as DNA: TGTGCCAGCAGCCAAGATCTTTACAGGGAGGGTAAAGAGACCCAGTACTTC.

V is TRBV28 and J is TRBJ2-1; 7 positions agree with TRBD2. Germline CDR1 and CDR2: MDHEN and SYDVKM. The V gene end was trimmed by 4 bases and the J gene end by 4 bases; junction bases not matched to a gene: 7. This CDR3 region has 15 residues. In nucleotides, the CDR3 is TGTGCCAGCAGTTCCCATGGACTAGATTACAATGAGCAGTTCTTC. It translates to CASSSHGLDYNEQFF.

The CDR3 DNA sequence: TGCGCCAGCAGTGAGCTAGCTGGGGGGGGTGAGCAGTTCTTC. It specifies CASSELAGGGEQFF. The chain recombines TRBV10-2 with TRBJ2-1; TRBD2 matches at 7 bases. The V gene end was trimmed by 2 bases and the J gene end by 9 bases; junction bases not matched to a gene: 7. The CDR3 loop spans 14 amino acids. The germline V gene encodes CDR1 WSHSY and CDR2 SAAADI.

The V gene is TRBV6-1, the J gene TRBJ2-7, with TRBD2 matching over 10 bases. The CDR3 spans 14 residues. The V and J ends lost 7 bases and 6 bases, in that order; junction bases with no gene match: 9. Germline values: CDR1 MNHNS, CDR2 SASEGT. CDR3 bases: TGTGCCAGCACGGGCCTAGCGGGAGTTCGCGAGCAGTACTTC. Its protein is CASTGLAGVREQYF.

This clone was counted a single time. This sequence joins TRBV7-9 and TRBJ2-3, with TRBD2 matching 11 bases. From germline, CDR1 is SEHNR and CDR2 FQNEAQ (reference sequence). The CDR3 runs 17 residues. With V trimmed by 10 bases and J by 6 bases, 18 bases remained unmatched. The CDR3 coding sequence is TGTGCCATTCCGATAGATATAGCGGGAGGGGCAACGGATACGCAGTATTTT. Translation gives CAIPIDIAGGATDTQYF.

This clone is labeled as medium-sized (0.01 to 0.1%). The chain couples TRBV7-9 to TRBJ2-7, with 8 bases identical to TRBD1. Germline values: CDR1 SEHNR, CDR2 FQNEAQ (reference sequence). This CDR3 spans 15 amino acids. The trim removed 5 bases at V and 4 bases at J, leaving 10 bases unmatched. The chain's CDR3 is CASSTGQGVVYEQYF. CDR3 nucleotide sequence: TGTGCCAGCAGCACCGGACAGGGAGTAGTGTACGAGCAGTACTTC.

The V and J genes are TRBV27 and TRBJ1-2; 7 bases are a match to TRBD1. V dropped 4 bases and J dropped 5; count of bases not matched to a gene: 7. The CDR3 totals 14 residues. The germline gives CDR1 MNHEY, CDR2 SMNVEV (reference sequence). The CDR3 DNA follows: TGTGCCAGCAGTTACAGGGGAGTAGGGTATGGCTACACCTTC. It translates to CASSYRGVGYGYTF.

The CDR3 loop reads CASSGRGDEQFF. CDR3 DNA sequence: TGTGCCAGCAGTGGGAGGGGTGATGAGCAGTTCTTC. V usage is TRBV6-1 and J usage is TRBJ2-1; TRBD2 is a possible D gene (6 bases). This CDR3 has 12 amino acids. Trimming shortened V by 4 bases and J by 8 bases, and 9 bases separated the two germline ends. Germline V CDR1 and CDR2: MNHNS, SASEGT.

As regards this clone: Germline and junction disagree at one end, which may indicate a read error. V and J are TRBV11-2 and TRBJ2-3; D is undetermined. Germline V gives CDR1 SGHAT, CDR2 FQNNGV. The CDR3 covers 14 residues. The CDR3 DNA is TGTGTCAGCAGCTTAGGTCCGCAGGTCGATACGCAGTATTTT. It translates to CVSSLGPQVDTQYF.

The chain employs TRBV5-4 and TRBJ2-7; a possible D gene is TRBD1 (5 bases). V gave up 4 bases and J gave up 0 bases, with 11 bases separating them. The CDR3 is 14 amino acids. The V gene's germline CDR1 is SGHNT and CDR2 YYREEE (reference sequence). CDR3 in DNA: TGTGCCAGCAGCGTAGGAGACAGCTCCTACGAGCAGTACTTC. This sequence encodes CASSVGDSSYEQYF.

The V call is TRBV11-2, the J call TRBJ1-6; no reliable D call. The germline CDR1 and CDR2 sequences are SGHAT and FQNNGV. V shed 1 base and J shed 1 base, with 5 bases lying between them. The length of the CDR3 is 15 residues. In DNA, the CDR3 is TGTGCCAGCAGCTTAGGGAGTTCCTATAATTCACCCCTCCACTTT. Protein sequence: CASSLGSSYNSPLHF.

This clone was seen more than once but under ten times. The V call is TRBV5-1, the J call TRBJ2-1, with D possibly being TRBD1 (6 bases). Trimming took 4 bases from V and 9 from J, leaving 20 bases between them. Germline values: CDR1 SGHRS, CDR2 YFSETQ. The CDR3 extends over 15 amino acids. For the CDR3, the DNA is TGCGCCAGCAGCAAACAGGGTCATCTCGTTACTGAGCAGTTCTTC. Its protein product is CASSKQGHLVTEQFF.

This clone was counted a single time. V and J are TRBV13 and TRBJ2-7, with a possible D match to TRBD2 (5 bases). The CDR3 covers 14 residues. V was cut by 5 bases and J by 5 bases, with 16 bases left in between. Per the germline V gene, CDR1 is PRHDT and CDR2 is FYEKMQ (reference sequence). The CDR3 DNA reads TGTGCCAGCAGCGCCAACCGGGAAGGCCACGAGCAGTACTTC. Translated, it gives CASSANREGHEQYF.